These 32 T cell receptor beta chains were sequenced from one sample in a study of monozygotic twins with inflammatory bowel disease. TCRdb reworked the 5' RACE reads into one entry per CDR3 protein, no DNA. The sample is made up of approximately 400,000 distinct CDR3 sequences, and the top ten hold 2.5% to 3% of it. Sequencing was carried out using blood. The receptors originated from a human donor with ulcerative colitis or Crohn's disease, or a healthy co-twin of an affected twin (not recorded which).

The chain has TRBV5-6 and TRBJ2-7; without DNA, the TCRdb call of TRBD1 cannot be checked. This CDR3 is 14 amino acids long. CDR1 is SGHDT and CDR2 is YYEEEE in the germline V gene. The CDR3 here is CASSLADRDYEQYF.

This chain joins TRBV4-3 and TRBJ2-7; TCRdb returns TRBD2, unconfirmable since there is no DNA. CDR3 length: 16 amino acids. CDR1 is LGHNA and CDR2 is YSLEER in the germline V gene. The CDR3 here is CASSQDRGGAAYEQYF.

The chain has TRBV12-3 or TRBV12-4 and TRBJ1-1. CDR3 length equals 16 residues. The CDR3 protein is CASSLELVRGQTEAFF.

V is TRBV2 and J is TRBJ2-5; the D call of TRBD2 rests on TCRdb alone, since no DNA is present to check it. The CDR3 is 14 amino acids. The germline V gene has CDR1 SNHLY and CDR2 FYNNEI. CDR3 residues: CASTRDLGSETQYF.

J is TRBJ2-5 and V is TRBV20-1; TCRdb's assignment of TRBD2 cannot be checked, as there is no DNA. This CDR3 has 17 amino acids. CDR1 is DFQATT, CDR2 SNEGSKA, per germline (reference sequence). CDR3 sequence reads: CSASPGLAGQLQETQYF.

This chain links TRBV4-1 with TRBJ2-1; the D call of TRBD1 rests on TCRdb alone, since no DNA is present to check it. Germline CDR1 is MGHRA and CDR2 is YSYEKL. The length of the CDR3 is 15 residues. This CDR3 reads CASSQSRDRYNEQFF.

The rearrangement links TRBV6-2 or TRBV6-3 to TRBJ2-7; TCRdb picks TRBD2, but there is no DNA to check that call. CDR3 length: 15 amino acids. Germline-derived CDR1 and CDR2 are MNHEY and SVGEGT. CDR3 loop: CASSTPASGAYEQYF.

The rearrangement links TRBV5-1 to TRBJ2-1; the TCRdb call, TRBD2, lacks DNA for checking. CDR1 SGHRS and CDR2 YFSETQ come from the germline V gene. The CDR3 contains 16 residues. The CDR3 reads CASSWTGGGSYNEQFF. Supplemented by reference TRBV5-1 and TRBJ2-1, the full variable domain reads KAGVTQTPRYLIKTRGQQVTLSCSPISGHRSVSWYQQTPGQGLQFLFEYFSETQRNKGNFPGRFSGRQFSNSRSEMNVSTLELGDSALYLCASSWTGGGSYNEQFFGPGTRLTVL.

The V gene is TRBV12-3 or TRBV12-4, the J gene TRBJ1-2; with no DNA, the TCRdb D assignment of TRBD1 cannot be verified. This CDR3 comprises 13 residues. The CDR3 sequence is CASSTQGFYGYTF.

The chain carries TRBV6-1 and TRBJ2-1; TCRdb's assignment of TRBD2 cannot be checked, as there is no DNA. Germline V gene sequence: CDR1 MNHNS, CDR2 SASEGT. CDR3 length: 16 amino acids. CDR3 loop: CASSVSGGVLYNEQFF.

This rearrangement joins TRBV21-1 to TRBJ2-7. TRBV21-1 is designated a pseudogene. This CDR3 has 14 residues. CDR3 amino acids: CASSKGQTTYEQYF.

The chain is built from TRBV5-1 and TRBJ2-7; the TCRdb D gene call, TRBD1, has no DNA to confirm it. The CDR3 is made up of 13 amino acids. CDR1 and CDR2 (germline): SGHRS, YFSETQ. The CDR3 is CASSQDRTDEQYF.

The rearrangement uses TRBV7-9 and TRBJ2-7; TCRdb returns TRBD1, unconfirmable since there is no DNA. Germline assignment: CDR1 SEHNR and CDR2 FQNEAQ (reference sequence). This CDR3 comprises 13 residues. The CDR3 here is CASSRTGFYEQYF.

The rearrangement links TRBV4-2 to TRBJ2-1; the D call from TCRdb, TRBD2, cannot be confirmed without DNA. The CDR3 length is 17 residues. The V gene's germline CDR1 is LGHNA and CDR2 YNFKEQ. The CDR3 sequence is CASSPDWGTSGVNEQFF.

The rearrangement joins TRBV24-1 to TRBJ2-1. This CDR3 spans 12 amino acids. In germline, CDR1 is KGHDR, CDR2 SFDVKD. CDR3 region: CATRDLMNEQFF.

The chain uses TRBV7-2 and TRBJ2-7. This CDR3 has 13 amino acids. Germline values: CDR1 SGHTA, CDR2 FQGNSA. This CDR3 reads CASSLGVGSEQYF.

This chain links TRBV6-5 with TRBJ2-7. The CDR3 is 13 amino acids. Germline-derived CDR1 and CDR2 are MNHEY and SVGAGI. The CDR3 here is CASSYSNPYEQYF.

The V call is TRBV2, the J call TRBJ1-2. The CDR3 consists of 16 residues. CDR1 and CDR2 from the germline V gene are SNHLY and FYNNEI. The CDR3 sequence: CASSEFGQESNYGYTF.

The chain combines TRBV6-2 or TRBV6-3 with TRBJ1-1. CDR3 length equals 13 residues. Germline assignment: CDR1 MNHEY and CDR2 SVGEGT. CDR3 amino acids: CATSGPINTEAFF.

The rearrangement joins TRBV20-1 to TRBJ1-5. The CDR3 runs 13 residues. The germline CDR1 and CDR2 sequences are DFQATT and SNEGSKA (reference sequence). CDR3 sequence: CSARSGLVQPQHF.

V usage is TRBV27 and J usage is TRBJ1-1; the TRBD1 assignment by TCRdb is unverifiable without DNA. The CDR3 has 12 residues. Germline V CDR1 and CDR2: MNHEY, SMNVEV (reference sequence). The CDR3 loop reads CASRAGFTEAFF.

The chain carries TRBV30 and TRBJ1-1. The CDR3 runs to 13 residues. Germline V gene lookup returns CDR1 GTSNPN and CDR2 SVGIG (reference sequence). The chain's CDR3 is CAWSAWGATEAFF.

The chain joins TRBV12-3 or TRBV12-4 to TRBJ1-5. The CDR3 has 13 amino acids. CDR3 sequence reads: CASSGPLNQPQHF.

The chain couples TRBV28 to TRBJ2-7; the TCRdb call, TRBD1, lacks DNA for checking. The germline V gene has CDR1 MDHEN and CDR2 SYDVKM. The CDR3 consists of 13 residues. The chain's CDR3 is CASRWDRNYEQYF.

The rearrangement links TRBV4-1 to TRBJ2-7; TCRdb returns TRBD1, unconfirmable since there is no DNA. Per germline, CDR1 MGHRA and CDR2 YSYEKL. This CDR3 spans 15 amino acids. The CDR3 sequence: CASSQDLGQGMEQYF.

This chain connects TRBV5-1 to TRBJ2-3; TCRdb indicates TRBD1, and absent DNA this call remains unverified. The length of the CDR3 is 14 residues. Germline values: CDR1 SGHRS, CDR2 YFSETQ. The CDR3 region is CASSLFPGSDTQYF.

The V gene is TRBV7-2, the J gene TRBJ2-3; absent DNA, TCRdb's TRBD1 call cannot be checked. The CDR3 length is 15 residues. CDR1 SGHTA and CDR2 FQGNSA come from the germline V gene. The CDR3 protein is CASSPGVTSTDTQYF.

The chain employs TRBV14 and TRBJ2-3; TCRdb proposes TRBD2, but this gene call is untestable without DNA. Germline V gives CDR1 SGHDN, CDR2 FVKESK. There are 18 residues in the CDR3. The CDR3: CASSHPTGLAGDHGTQYF.

The V and J genes are TRBV18 and TRBJ2-3; the D call of TRBD1 rests on TCRdb alone, since no DNA is present to check it. CDR3 size: 18 residues. Germline V gives CDR1 KGHSH, CDR2 LQKENI. The CDR3: CASSPLGIPGQGTDTQYF.

The chain uses TRBV4-3 and TRBJ2-7; no DNA is available, so the TRBD1 call from TCRdb remains unchecked. Germline V CDR1 and CDR2: LGHNA, YSLEER. The CDR3 covers 15 residues. The CDR3 spells CASSQAGQGTYEQYF.

The chain is built from TRBV18 and TRBJ2-2. CDR1 is KGHSH, CDR2 LQKENI, per germline. The CDR3 runs to 12 residues. CDR3 amino acids: CASLRPPGELFF.

The chain links TRBV25-1 to TRBJ1-1. Per the germline V gene, CDR1 is MGHDK and CDR2 is SYGVNS. There are 14 residues in the CDR3. The CDR3 reads CASSSMASGTEAFF.